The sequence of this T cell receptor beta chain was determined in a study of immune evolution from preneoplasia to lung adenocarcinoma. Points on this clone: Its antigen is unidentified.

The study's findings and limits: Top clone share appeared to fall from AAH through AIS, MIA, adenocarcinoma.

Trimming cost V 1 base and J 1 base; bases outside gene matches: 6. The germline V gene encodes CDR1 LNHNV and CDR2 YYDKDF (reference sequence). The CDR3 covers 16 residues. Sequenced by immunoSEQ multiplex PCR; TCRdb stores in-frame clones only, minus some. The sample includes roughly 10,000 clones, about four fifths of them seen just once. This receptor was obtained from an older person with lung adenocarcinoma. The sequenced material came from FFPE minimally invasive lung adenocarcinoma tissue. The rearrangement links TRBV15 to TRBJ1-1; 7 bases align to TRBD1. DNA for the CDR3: TGTGCCACCAGCAGAGGGAAGACAGGGCGGAACACTGAAGCTTTCTTT. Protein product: CATSRGKTGRNTEAFF.